This entry is about one T cell receptor beta chain. The antigen remains unidentified. The sample belongs to a study of OX40 agonist ivuxolimab in advanced cancers. For the study at large: Patients treated during dose escalation were battling hepatocellular carcinoma, melanoma, renal cell or head and neck cancer. Of the participants, under 50% had some prior anti-PD-1, anti-PD-L1 or anti-CTLA-4 therapy, which was allowed.

Study-wide points: Low clonal expansion, among the lowest seen, marked partial responders at 0.1-3.0 mg/kg. Fewer expanded clones were found on average in CD4+ than in CD8+ T cells.

TCRdb keeps only in-frame clones here, not all; method: immunoSEQ multiplex PCR. The sample has around 62,000 clones, around 83% seen once; the top ten hold roughly 2.4%. The length of the CDR3 is 15 residues. Germline loops: CDR1 SEHNR, CDR2 FQNEAQ (reference sequence). V was pared by 2 bases and J by 1 base, with 11 bases between. The chain combines TRBV7-9 with TRBJ1-1, with D perhaps matching TRBD1 (5 bases). The sequence derives from an adult with an advanced solid tumor such as melanoma, head and neck, liver or kidney cancer. Sequenced here: CD4+ or CD8+ T cells sorted from blood, sampled in a trial of the OX40 agonist ivuxolimab. Here the CDR3 DNA reads TGTGCCAGCAGCTTAAACCCAGGACAGAACACTGAAGCTTTCTTT. Translating gives CASSLNPGQNTEAFF.